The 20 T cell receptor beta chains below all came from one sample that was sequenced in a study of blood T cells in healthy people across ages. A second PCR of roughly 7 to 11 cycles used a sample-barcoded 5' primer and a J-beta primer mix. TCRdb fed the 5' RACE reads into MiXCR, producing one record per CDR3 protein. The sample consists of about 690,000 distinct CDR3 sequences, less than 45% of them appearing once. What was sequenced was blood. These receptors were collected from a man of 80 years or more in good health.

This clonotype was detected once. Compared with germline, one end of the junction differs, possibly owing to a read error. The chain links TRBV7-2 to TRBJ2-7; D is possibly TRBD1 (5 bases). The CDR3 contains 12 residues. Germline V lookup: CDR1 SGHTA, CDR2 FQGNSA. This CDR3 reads CASSLGGYVQYF. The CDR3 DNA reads TGTGCCAGCAGCTTAGGGGGCTACGTGCAGTACTTC.

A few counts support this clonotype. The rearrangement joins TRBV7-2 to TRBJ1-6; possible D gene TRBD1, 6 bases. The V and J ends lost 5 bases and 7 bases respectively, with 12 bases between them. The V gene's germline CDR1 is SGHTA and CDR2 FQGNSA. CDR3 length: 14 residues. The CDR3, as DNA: TGTGCCAGCAGCCCTCAGGGGAGCAATTCACCCCTCCACTTT. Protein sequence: CASSPQGSNSPLHF. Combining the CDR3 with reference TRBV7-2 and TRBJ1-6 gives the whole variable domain GAGVSQSPSNKVTEKGKDVELRCDPISGHTALYWYRQSLGQGLEFLIYFQGNSAPDKSGLPSDRFSAERTGGSVSTLTIQRTQQEDSAVYLCASSPQGSNSPLHFGNGTRLTVT.

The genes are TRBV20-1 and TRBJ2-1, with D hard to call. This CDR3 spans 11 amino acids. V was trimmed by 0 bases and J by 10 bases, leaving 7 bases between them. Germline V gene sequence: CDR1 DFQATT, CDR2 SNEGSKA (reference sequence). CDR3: CSARDGREQFF. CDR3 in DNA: TGCAGTGCTAGAGATGGCCGGGAGCAGTTCTTC.

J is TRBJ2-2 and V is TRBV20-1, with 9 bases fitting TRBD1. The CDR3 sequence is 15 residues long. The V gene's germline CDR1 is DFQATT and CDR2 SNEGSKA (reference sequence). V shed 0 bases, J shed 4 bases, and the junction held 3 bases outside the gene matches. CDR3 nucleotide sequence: TGCAGTGCTAGAGATACGGGACAGGGCACCGGGGAGCTGTTTTTT. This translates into CSARDTGQGTGELFF.

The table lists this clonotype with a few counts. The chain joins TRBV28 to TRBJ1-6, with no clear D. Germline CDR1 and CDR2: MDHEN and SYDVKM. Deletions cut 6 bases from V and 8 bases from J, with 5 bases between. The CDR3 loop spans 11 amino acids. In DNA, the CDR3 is TGTGCCAGCAGAAGAGATTCACCCCTCCACTTT. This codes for CASRRDSPLHF.

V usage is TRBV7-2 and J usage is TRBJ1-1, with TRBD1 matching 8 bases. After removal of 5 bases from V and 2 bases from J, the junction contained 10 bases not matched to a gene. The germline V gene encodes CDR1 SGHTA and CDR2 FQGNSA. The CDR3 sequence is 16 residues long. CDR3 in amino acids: CASSAPVGQGNTEAFF. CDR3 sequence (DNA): TGTGCCAGCAGCGCGCCCGTTGGACAGGGAAACACTGAAGCTTTCTTT.

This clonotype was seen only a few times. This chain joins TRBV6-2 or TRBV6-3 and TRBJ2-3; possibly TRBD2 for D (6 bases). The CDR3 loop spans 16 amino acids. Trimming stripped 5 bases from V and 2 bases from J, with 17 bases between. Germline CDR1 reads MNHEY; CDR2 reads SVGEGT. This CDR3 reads CASSAAFRTNTDTQYF. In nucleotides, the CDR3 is TGTGCCAGCAGTGCTGCCTTTAGGACTAACACAGATACGCAGTATTTT.

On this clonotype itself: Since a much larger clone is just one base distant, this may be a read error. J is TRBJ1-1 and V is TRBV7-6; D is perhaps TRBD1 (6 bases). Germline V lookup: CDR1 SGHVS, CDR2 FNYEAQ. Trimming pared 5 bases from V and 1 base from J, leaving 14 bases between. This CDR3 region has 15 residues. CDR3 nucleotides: TGTGCCAGCAGCCCTCCCGGACAGCGGAACACTGAAGCTTTCTTT. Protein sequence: CASSPPGQRNTEAFF.

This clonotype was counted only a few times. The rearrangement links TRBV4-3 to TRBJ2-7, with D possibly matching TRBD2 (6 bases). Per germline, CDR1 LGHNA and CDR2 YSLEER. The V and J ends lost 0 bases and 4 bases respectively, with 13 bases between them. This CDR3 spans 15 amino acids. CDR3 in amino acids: CASSQDYPGAYEQYF. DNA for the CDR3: TGCGCCAGCAGCCAAGATTATCCGGGAGCATACGAGCAGTACTTC.

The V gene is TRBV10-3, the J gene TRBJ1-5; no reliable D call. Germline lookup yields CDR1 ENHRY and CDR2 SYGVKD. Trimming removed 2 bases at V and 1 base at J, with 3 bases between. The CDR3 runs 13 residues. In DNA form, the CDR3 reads TGTGCCATCAGTGAGGGGAGCAATCAGCCCCAGCATTTT. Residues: CAISEGSNQPQHF.

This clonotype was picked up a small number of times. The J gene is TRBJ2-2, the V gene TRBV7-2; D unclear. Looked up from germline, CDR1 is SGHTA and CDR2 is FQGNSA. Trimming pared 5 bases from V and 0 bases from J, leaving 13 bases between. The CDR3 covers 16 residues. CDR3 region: CASSGRTASNTGELFF. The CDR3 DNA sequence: TGTGCCAGCAGCGGTAGGACGGCGTCGAACACCGGGGAGCTGTTTTTT.

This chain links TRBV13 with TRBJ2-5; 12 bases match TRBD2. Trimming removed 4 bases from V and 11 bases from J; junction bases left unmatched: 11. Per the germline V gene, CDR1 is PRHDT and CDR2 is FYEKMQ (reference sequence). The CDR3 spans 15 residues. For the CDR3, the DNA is TGTGCCAGCAGCTACAGACTAGCGGGAGTCGAGGAGCAGTACTTC. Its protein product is CASSYRLAGVEEQYF.

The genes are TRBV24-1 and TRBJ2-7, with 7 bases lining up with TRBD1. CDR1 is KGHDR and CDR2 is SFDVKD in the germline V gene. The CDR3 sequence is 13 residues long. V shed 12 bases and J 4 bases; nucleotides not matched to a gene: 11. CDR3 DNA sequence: TGTGCCGCCGCCAGGGGGAAGGCGTACGAGCAGTACTTC. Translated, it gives CAAARGKAYEQYF.

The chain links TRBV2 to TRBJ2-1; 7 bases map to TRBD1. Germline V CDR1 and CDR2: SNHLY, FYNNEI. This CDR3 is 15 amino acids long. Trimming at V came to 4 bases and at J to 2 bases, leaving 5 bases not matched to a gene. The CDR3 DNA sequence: TGTGCCAGCAGTGTATTAGGGGGCCCCTACAATGAGCAGTTCTTC. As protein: CASSVLGGPYNEQFF.

CDR3: CASSPFRPNNEQYF. As DNA, the CDR3 is TGTGCCAGCAGTCCGTTTCGACCAAACAATGAGCAGTACTTC. The rearrangement uses TRBV27 and TRBJ2-5, with D hard to call. CDR3 length equals 14 residues. Trimming removed 5 bases from V and 11 bases from J, with 21 bases in between. Germline lookup yields CDR1 MNHEY and CDR2 SMNVEV (reference sequence).

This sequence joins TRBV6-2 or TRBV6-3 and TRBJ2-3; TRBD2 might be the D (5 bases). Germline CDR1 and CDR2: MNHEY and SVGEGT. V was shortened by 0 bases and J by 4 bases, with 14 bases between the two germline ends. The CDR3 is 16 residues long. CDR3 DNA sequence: TGTGCCAGCAGTTACTCGACGGGGATATTAGCAGATACGCAGTATTTT. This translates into CASSYSTGILADTQYF.

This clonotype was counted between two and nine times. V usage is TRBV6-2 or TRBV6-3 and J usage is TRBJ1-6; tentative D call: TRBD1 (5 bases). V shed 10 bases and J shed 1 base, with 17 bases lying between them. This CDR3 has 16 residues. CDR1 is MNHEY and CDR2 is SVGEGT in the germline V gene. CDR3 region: CATGDDTTSYNSPLHF. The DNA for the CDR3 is TGTGCCACCGGGGACGACACCACATCCTATAATTCACCCCTCCACTTT.

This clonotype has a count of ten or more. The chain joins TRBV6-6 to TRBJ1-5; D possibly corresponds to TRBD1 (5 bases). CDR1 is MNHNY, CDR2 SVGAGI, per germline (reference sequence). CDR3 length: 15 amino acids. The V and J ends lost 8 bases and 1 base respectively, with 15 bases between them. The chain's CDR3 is CASSEDSRSNQPQHF. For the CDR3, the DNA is TGTGCCAGCTCCGAAGACAGTCGGAGCAATCAGCCCCAGCATTTT.

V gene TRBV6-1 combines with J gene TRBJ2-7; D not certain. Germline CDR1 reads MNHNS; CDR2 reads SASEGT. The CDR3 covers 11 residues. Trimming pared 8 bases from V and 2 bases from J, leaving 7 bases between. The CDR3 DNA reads TGTGCCAGCCTAGTGGCCTACGAGCAGTACTTC. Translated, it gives CASLVAYEQYF.

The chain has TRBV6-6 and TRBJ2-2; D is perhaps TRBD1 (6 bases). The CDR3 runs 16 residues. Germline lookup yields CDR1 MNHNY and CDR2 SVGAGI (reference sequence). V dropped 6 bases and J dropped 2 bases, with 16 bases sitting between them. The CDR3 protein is CASRTDWGPNTGELFF. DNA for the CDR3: TGTGCCAGCAGGACCGATTGGGGGCCCAACACCGGGGAGCTGTTTTTT.